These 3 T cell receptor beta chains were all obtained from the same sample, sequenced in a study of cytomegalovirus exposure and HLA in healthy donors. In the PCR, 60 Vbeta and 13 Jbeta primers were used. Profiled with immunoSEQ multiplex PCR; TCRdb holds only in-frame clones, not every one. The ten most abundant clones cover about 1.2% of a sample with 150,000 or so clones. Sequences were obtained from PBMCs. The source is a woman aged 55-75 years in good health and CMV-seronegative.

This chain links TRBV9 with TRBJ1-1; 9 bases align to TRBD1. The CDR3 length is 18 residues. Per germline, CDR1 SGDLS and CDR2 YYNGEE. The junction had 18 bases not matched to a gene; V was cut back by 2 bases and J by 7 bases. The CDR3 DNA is TGTGCCAGCAGCGTGGCCGACAGGGGGTACGTGGATGGTGGTGAAGCTTTCTTT. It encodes CASSVADRGYVDGGEAFF.

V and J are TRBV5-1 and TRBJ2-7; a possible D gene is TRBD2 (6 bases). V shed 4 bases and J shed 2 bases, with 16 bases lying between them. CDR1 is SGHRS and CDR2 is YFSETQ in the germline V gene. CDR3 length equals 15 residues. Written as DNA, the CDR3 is TGCGCCAGCAGCGAGACCGGACTACGGACCTACGAGCAGTACTTC. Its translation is CASSETGLRTYEQYF.

CDR3 sequence (DNA): TGTGCCAGCAGACTTAGCGGGGGGACAGATACGCAGTATTTT. Amino acids: CASRLSGGTDTQYF. The rearrangement uses TRBV7-8 and TRBJ2-3, with TRBD2 matching 10 bases. J gave up 3 bases and V 6 bases, and 3 bases lay outside the gene matches. Germline assignment: CDR1 SGHVS and CDR2 FQNEAQ. This CDR3 has 14 residues.